These 22 T cell receptor beta chains originate from one sample sequenced in a study of T cells in Graves' hyperthyroidism and ophthalmopathy. RNA transcripts gave rise to amplified TCR beta CDR3 regions. A set of HTBI primers served as the primers for a first-round RT-PCR of the TCR CDR3. TCRdb analysed the multiplex PCR reads with MiXCR anew, one entry per CDR3 protein. The sample comprises 450,000 to 500,000 distinct CDR3 sequences, approximately 22% of which are singletons, and approximately 49% rests with the top ten. Sequenced sample: blood. Source of these receptors: a woman in her 70s with Graves' ophthalmopathy.

This clonotype was recorded many times. The V and J genes are TRBV7-2 and TRBJ1-1; D uncertain. The V and J ends lost 1 base and 7 bases respectively, with 10 bases between them. This CDR3 is 13 amino acids long. Germline CDR1 SGHTA, CDR2 FQGNSA. In DNA form, the CDR3 reads TGTGCCAGCAGCTTAGGGTATCGGATTGAAGCTTTCTTT. Its protein product is CASSLGYRIEAFF. The full variable domain, its missing parts supplied by reference TRBV7-2 and TRBJ1-1, is GAGVSQSPSNKVTEKGKDVELRCDPISGHTALYWYRQSLGQGLEFLIYFQGNSAPDKSGLPSDRFSAERTGGSVSTLTIQRTQQEDSAVYLCASSLGYRIEAFFGQGTRLTVV.

This clonotype showed up just a few times. The chain carries TRBV10-2 and TRBJ2-7; perhaps D is TRBD1 or TRBD2 (5 bases each). The CDR3 runs 12 residues. Per the germline V gene, CDR1 is WSHSY and CDR2 is SAAADI. V was pared by 8 bases and J by 4 bases, with 12 bases between. The CDR3 protein is CASSWDRYEQYF. The CDR3 coding sequence is TGCGCCAGCTCATGGGACCGATACGAGCAGTACTTC.

CDR3 loop: CASSEPEMKGFSGANVLTF. The DNA for the CDR3 is TGTGCCAGCAGCGAACCCGAGATGAAGGGCTTCTCTGGGGCCAACGTCCTGACTTTC. The chain links TRBV9 to TRBJ2-6; D is unresolved. The CDR3 spans 19 residues. CDR1 is SGDLS and CDR2 is YYNGEE in the germline V gene. V lost 3 bases and J lost 0, with 19 bases in between.

The J gene is TRBJ1-5, the V gene TRBV6-2 or TRBV6-3, with D maybe TRBD1 (6 bases). CDR3 length: 15 amino acids. V lost 8 bases and J 0 bases, leaving 14 bases between the germline ends. Per germline, CDR1 MNHEY and CDR2 SVGEGT. CDR3 nucleotide sequence: TGTGCCAGCCGGCCAACAGGGTTTAGCAATCAGCCCCAGCATTTT. Its protein is CASRPTGFSNQPQHF.

In its sample, this clonotype was seen many times. Here the CDR3 reads CASSYSTGQLNTEAFF. CDR3 DNA: TGTGCCAGCAGTTACTCGACTGGACAGCTGAACACTGAAGCTTTCTTT. The V gene is TRBV6-5, the J gene TRBJ1-1, with a tentative D call TRBD1 (6 bases). V dropped 0 bases and J dropped 0 bases, with 11 bases sitting between them. CDR3 length: 16 amino acids. Germline-derived CDR1 and CDR2 are MNHEY and SVGAGI.

The V call is TRBV20-1, the J call TRBJ1-1; 7 bases agree with TRBD1. The CDR3 sequence is 17 residues long. The trim removed 3 bases at V and 3 bases at J, leaving 16 bases unmatched. Looked up from germline, CDR1 is DFQATT and CDR2 is SNEGSKA (reference sequence). CDR3: CSASGDSLVSVDTEAFF. The CDR3 DNA sequence: TGCAGTGCTAGTGGGGACAGTCTGGTGTCGGTGGACACTGAAGCTTTCTTT.

This clonotype was seen a few times. V is TRBV7-2 and J is TRBJ2-2, with TRBD2 identical over 8 bases. CDR1 is SGHTA and CDR2 is FQGNSA in the germline V gene. The V and J ends lost 5 bases and 5 bases, in that order; junction bases with no gene match: 10. CDR3 length: 16 amino acids. The CDR3 here is CASSPGQAGVTGELFF. The CDR3 DNA sequence: TGTGCCAGCAGCCCCGGCCAAGCGGGAGTTACCGGGGAGCTGTTTTTT.

This clonotype was detected a few times. The CDR3 loop reads CASSYPNWQGTDTQYF. The CDR3 region has the DNA TGTGCCAGCAGTTACCCGAACTGGCAGGGCACAGATACGCAGTATTTT. The chain is built from TRBV6-2 or TRBV6-3 and TRBJ2-3, with unresolved D. This CDR3 has 16 residues. Per the germline V gene, CDR1 is MNHEY and CDR2 is SVGEGT. The V end lost 2 bases, the J end lost 1 base, and 13 bases lay between the germline ends.

The chain uses TRBV20-1 and TRBJ1-2; D not resolved. The germline V and J ends were trimmed by 5 bases and 2 bases, with 9 bases remaining between them. The CDR3 runs to 12 residues. The V gene's germline CDR1 is DFQATT and CDR2 SNEGSKA (reference sequence). CDR3 DNA sequence: TGCAGTGCTGTTATGGGAAACTATGGCTACACCTTC. Its translation: CSAVMGNYGYTF.

This clonotype has a count of ten or more. The rearrangement links TRBV6-2 or TRBV6-3 to TRBJ1-1; D is undetermined. This CDR3 has 16 residues. Trimming removed 6 bases at V and 1 base at J, with 18 bases between. CDR1 and CDR2 (germline): MNHEY, SVGEGT. The DNA for the CDR3 is TGTGCCAGCAGCCCCCCCGGTAGGGCCTGGAACACTGAAGCTTTCTTT. As protein: CASSPPGRAWNTEAFF.

The rearrangement uses TRBV7-8 and TRBJ1-2; 9 nucleotides match TRBD1. This CDR3 contains 15 residues. Germline loops: CDR1 SGHVS, CDR2 FQNEAQ. V lost 5 bases, J lost 6 bases, and 10 bases stayed unmatched. The CDR3 bases are TGTGCCAGCAGCAAGCTAGAGACAGGGGGAAATGGCTACACCTTC. Translated, it gives CASSKLETGGNGYTF.

This clonotype was counted only a few times. The V and J genes are TRBV15 and TRBJ1-2; tentatively, D is TRBD1 (5 bases). The CDR3 has 15 amino acids. CDR1 is LNHNV, CDR2 YYDKDF, per germline (reference sequence). Trimming left V 1 base short and J 8 bases short, with 17 bases between. The DNA for the CDR3 is TGTGCCACCAGCAGAGGCCGGTGGGGCGCGCAAGGCTACACCTTC. This codes for CATSRGRWGAQGYTF.

The chain has TRBV7-2 and TRBJ2-5; 8 nucleotides agree with TRBD2. The CDR3 totals 15 residues. Germline values: CDR1 SGHTA, CDR2 FQGNSA. After removal of 0 bases from V and 2 bases from J, the junction contained 2 bases not matched to a gene. The CDR3 bases are TGTGCCAGCAGCTTAGCCTCGGGAGGGCAAGAGACCCAGTACTTC. It specifies CASSLASGGQETQYF.

This clonotype was counted ten times or more. V and J are TRBV12-3 or TRBV12-4 and TRBJ2-4; D is perhaps TRBD1 or TRBD2 (6 bases each). The CDR3 loop spans 12 amino acids. V lost 8 bases, J lost 6 bases, and 11 bases lay in between. CDR3 sequence reads: CASAEGGNIQYF. The CDR3 DNA reads TGTGCCAGCGCCGAGGGGGGAAACATTCAGTACTTC.

The rearrangement joins TRBV5-1 to TRBJ2-1, with D perhaps being TRBD1 or TRBD2 (5 bases each). This CDR3 has 13 amino acids. The germline CDR1 and CDR2 sequences are SGHRS and YFSETQ. V was trimmed by 1 base and J by 8 bases, leaving 10 bases between them. CDR3 protein: CASSLSGRDEQFF. The CDR3 region has the DNA TGCGCCAGCAGCTTGTCGGGACGAGATGAGCAGTTCTTC. Full variable domain (remainder filled in from reference TRBV5-1 and TRBJ2-1): KAGVTQTPRYLIKTRGQQVTLSCSPISGHRSVSWYQQTPGQGLQFLFEYFSETQRNKGNFPGRFSGRQFSNSRSEMNVSTLELGDSALYLCASSLSGRDEQFFGPGTRLTVL.

This clonotype was observed many times. The rearrangement uses TRBV2 and TRBJ1-5; D is possibly TRBD1 (6 bases). The germline gives CDR1 SNHLY, CDR2 FYNNEI. V shed 6 bases and J shed 3 bases, with 15 bases lying between them. This CDR3 has 15 amino acids. The CDR3 here is CASSATGFTNQPQHF. In DNA, the CDR3 is TGTGCCAGCAGCGCAACAGGGTTCACCAATCAGCCCCAGCATTTT.

This clonotype has just a few counts. The chain employs TRBV10-1 and TRBJ2-7; D is perhaps TRBD1 or TRBD2 (7 bases each). This CDR3 comprises 13 residues. Germline CDR1 and CDR2: WNHNN and SYGVQD (reference sequence). Between the trimmed V and J ends, which lost 10 bases and 2 bases, there was a span of 15 bases. The CDR3 DNA is TGCGCCATCAGGGGGGGGGATCCCTACGAGCAGTACTTC. Its protein product is CAIRGGDPYEQYF.

This clonotype was recorded a few times. The chain couples TRBV25-1 to TRBJ2-7; the match to TRBD2 covers 10 bases. Trimming took 3 bases from V and 2 from J; bases not matched to a gene: 22. Germline CDR1 reads MGHDK; CDR2 reads SYGVNS. This CDR3 has 21 residues. The CDR3 DNA sequence: TGTGCCAGCAGTGACCAAGCGGGGACAGTCAAGCGGGAGGGCCTCCCCTACGAGCAGTACTTC. Protein sequence: CASSDQAGTVKREGLPYEQYF.

J is TRBJ1-2 and V is TRBV27, with 7 bases identical to TRBD1. The CDR3 is 15 amino acids. CDR1 and CDR2 from the germline V gene are MNHEY and SMNVEV (reference sequence). The ends lost 4 bases at V and 5 bases at J; junction bases unmatched: 10. The DNA for the CDR3 is TGTGCCAGCAGTTCTGGACAGGCGAGGGGATATGGCTACACCTTC. This encodes CASSSGQARGYGYTF.

This chain links TRBV6-1 with TRBJ1-5; D gene uncertain. Deletions cut 2 bases from V and 4 bases from J, with 9 bases between. The CDR3 sequence is 14 residues long. Germline lookup yields CDR1 MNHNS and CDR2 SASEGT. The CDR3 sequence is CASSEYTTNQPQHF. CDR3 sequence (DNA): TGTGCCAGCAGTGAATATACGACTAATCAGCCCCAGCATTTT.

J is TRBJ2-4 and V is TRBV3-1; 8 nucleotides agree with TRBD1. V gave up 0 bases and J gave up 8 bases; unmatched junction bases: 12. In germline, CDR1 is LGHDT, CDR2 YNNKEL (reference sequence). This CDR3 is 17 amino acids long. CDR3 coding DNA: TGTGCCAGCAGCCAAGATAGGGCAGGGGGCGATGAGTACATTCAGTACTTC. Residues: CASSQDRAGGDEYIQYF.

This clonotype was detected many times. This sequence joins TRBV12-3 or TRBV12-4 and TRBJ1-2; perhaps TRBD1 as D (6 bases). V was shortened by 2 bases and J by 4 bases, with 8 bases between the two germline ends. There are 13 residues in the CDR3. CDR3 sequence (DNA): TGTGCCAGCAGTTTAAGAGGGGGCTATGGCTACACCTTC. It encodes CASSLRGGYGYTF.